One sample yielded the 20 T cell receptor beta chains listed below, sequenced in a study of blood T cell repertoires in COVID-19. Sequenced by immunoSEQ multiplex PCR; TCRdb stores in-frame clones only, minus some. Among over 250,000 clones listed, roughly 91% were seen once. What was sequenced was PBMCs or T cells enriched from blood (not recorded which). The receptors were gathered from a man aged 35 to 55 who had recovered from COVID-19.

V and J are TRBV6-2 or TRBV6-3 and TRBJ1-3, with TRBD1 matching 7 bases. This CDR3 is built from 18 residues. With 3 bases clipped from V and 0 bases from J, the junction kept 11 bases outside the gene matches. CDR1 is MNHEY, CDR2 SVGEGT, per germline. The CDR3 DNA reads TGTGCCAGCAGTTATTCCCATCGGGACAGCTCCTCTGGAAACACCATATATTTT. The encoded protein is CASSYSHRDSSSGNTIYF.

The chain carries TRBV30 and TRBJ1-1, with 10 bases identical to TRBD1. CDR3 size: 14 residues. Germline values: CDR1 GTSNPN, CDR2 SVGIG (reference sequence). The J segment lost 2 bases and the V segment lost 3 bases, leaving 3 bases of the junction unmatched. The CDR3: CAWRETGGNTEAFF. CDR3 DNA: TGTGCCTGGAGAGAGACAGGGGGCAACACTGAAGCTTTCTTT.

CDR3 DNA: TGTGCCAGCAGCTTTCATGCTTCGGTCGGGGAGCTGTTTTTT. This encodes CASSFHASVGELFF. The rearrangement joins TRBV7-2 to TRBJ2-2; D is unresolved. Germline-derived CDR1 and CDR2 are SGHTA and FQGNSA. This CDR3 contains 14 residues. V lost 3 bases and J lost 7, with 12 bases in between.

The chain is built from TRBV9 and TRBJ1-2; 8 bases map to TRBD1. This CDR3 spans 13 amino acids. CDR1 and CDR2 (germline): SGDLS, YYNGEE. V trimming: 5 bases; J trimming: 7 bases; junction bases outside the gene matches: 7. CDR3 coding DNA: TGTGCCAGCAGTTCCCAGGGGGCGCGTGGCTACACCTTC. Translating it yields CASSSQGARGYTF.

The CDR3 loop reads CASYGQGSNTIYF. The DNA of the CDR3 is TGTGCCAGTTACGGACAGGGGTCGAACACCATATATTTT. This chain links TRBV6-6 with TRBJ1-3; 9 bases line up with TRBD1. The CDR3 contains 13 residues. V shed 9 bases and J 7 bases; nucleotides not matched to a gene: 7. The germline V gene encodes CDR1 MNHNY and CDR2 SVGAGI (reference sequence).

This clone was observed at least ten times. The rearrangement joins TRBV28 to TRBJ1-1; D may be TRBD1 (6 bases). The CDR3 consists of 17 residues. V was pared by 1 base and J by 4 bases, with 19 bases between. CDR1 is MDHEN, CDR2 SYDVKM, per germline. The CDR3 DNA is TGTGCCAGCAGTTTATACCGGGGGGGGGCTCTCCGCACTGAAGCTTTCTTT. Translated, it gives CASSLYRGGALRTEAFF.

The V call is TRBV7-8, the J call TRBJ2-1; 9 bases align to TRBD2. In germline, CDR1 is SGHVS, CDR2 FQNEAQ. The CDR3 consists of 16 residues. The V segment lost 5 bases and the J segment 2 bases; nucleotides outside the gene matches: 7. CDR3 amino acids: CASSPTSGLTYNEQFF. The DNA for the CDR3 is TGTGCCAGCAGCCCGACTAGCGGACTAACCTACAATGAGCAGTTCTTC.

CDR3 nucleotide sequence: TGTGCCAGCAGTCCCCTAGGACAGGTCTTCAATCAGCCCCAGCATTTT. Its translation: CASSPLGQVFNQPQHF. The V call is TRBV27, the J call TRBJ1-5, with 7 positions matching TRBD1. CDR1 is MNHEY and CDR2 is SMNVEV in the germline V gene (reference sequence). V trimming: 5 bases; J trimming: 3 bases; junction bases outside the gene matches: 10. This CDR3 has 16 amino acids.

The chain recombines TRBV10-3 with TRBJ1-1; 7 bases are shared with TRBD1. Trimming took 7 bases from V and 0 from J; bases not matched to a gene: 5. This CDR3 is 14 amino acids long. Germline CDR1 ENHRY, CDR2 SYGVKD. This chain's CDR3 is CAIKVTGLNTEAFF. The CDR3 DNA reads as TGTGCCATCAAAGTGACAGGGTTGAACACTGAAGCTTTCTTT.

This chain links TRBV6-4 with TRBJ2-1; no definite D call. This CDR3 spans 15 amino acids. The germline CDR1 and CDR2 sequences are MRHNA and SNTAGT. V lost 8 bases, J lost 0 bases, and 14 bases lay in between. The DNA for the CDR3 is TGTGCCAGCTTTACGGAGCTCAGCTCCTACAATGAGCAGTTCTTC. This gives the protein CASFTELSSYNEQFF.

This clone was seen once. The chain employs TRBV30 and TRBJ1-2, with 10 bases fitting TRBD1. The CDR3 runs 14 residues. V lost 0 bases to trimming and J lost 5 bases; unmatched junction nucleotides: 3. CDR1 and CDR2 from the germline V gene are GTSNPN and SVGIG (reference sequence). CDR3 DNA: TGTGCCTGGAGTGTATGGGACAGGGGATATGGCTACACCTTC. As protein: CAWSVWDRGYGYTF.

V gene TRBV10-3 combines with J gene TRBJ1-5; TRBD1 matches at 9 bases. J gave up 4 bases and V 2 bases, and 3 bases lay outside the gene matches. Germline V gene sequence: CDR1 ENHRY, CDR2 SYGVKD. The CDR3 runs 15 residues. The CDR3 DNA reads as TGTGCCATCAGTGAGGGACAGGGGCGGAATCAGCCCCAGCATTTT. Translated, it gives CAISEGQGRNQPQHF.

The chain has TRBV28 and TRBJ2-7; no clear D gene. Germline-derived CDR1 and CDR2 are MDHEN and SYDVKM. This CDR3 is built from 11 residues. Trimming cost V 4 bases and J 4 bases, with 5 bases left between them. The CDR3 DNA reads as TGTGCCAGCAGTTCGCGGTACGAGCAGTACTTC. It encodes CASSSRYEQYF.

The CDR3 DNA sequence: TGTGCCAGCAGTGAACAACAGGACAGGCTCTCTGGGGCCAACGTCCTGACTTTC. Protein product: CASSEQQDRLSGANVLTF. This chain links TRBV25-1 with TRBJ2-6; 7 bases line up with TRBD1. The CDR3 spans 18 residues. CDR1 MGHDK and CDR2 SYGVNS come from the germline V gene. J lost 0 bases, V lost 2 bases, and 7 bases had no gene match.

CDR3 coding DNA: TGTGCCAGCAGGACTAGCGCATACAATGAGCAGTTCTTC. It codes for CASRTSAYNEQFF. The chain couples TRBV2 to TRBJ2-1; 8 nucleotides line up with TRBD2. This CDR3 contains 13 residues. J lost 4 bases, V lost 6 bases, and 2 bases had no gene match. Germline CDR1 and CDR2: SNHLY and FYNNEI. Variable domain in full (rest from reference TRBV2 and TRBJ2-1): EPEVTQTPSHQVTQMGQEVILRCVPISNHLYFYWYRQILGQKVEFLVSFYNNEISEKSEIFDDQFSVERPDGSNFTLKIRSTKLEDSAMYFCASRTSAYNEQFFGPGTRLTVL.

As DNA, the CDR3 is TGTGCCAGCAGCCTTACGGGACAGGGGACTGCAACTAATGAAAAACTGTTTTTT. Its protein is CASSLTGQGTATNEKLFF. This chain joins TRBV11-2 and TRBJ1-4; TRBD1 agrees at 10 bases. This CDR3 region has 18 residues. The germline CDR1 and CDR2 sequences are SGHAT and FQNNGV. After removal of 5 bases from V and 0 bases from J, the junction contained 9 bases not matched to a gene.

The chain has TRBV9 and TRBJ1-5; 8 bases map to TRBD1. The CDR3 has 15 residues. Germline lookup yields CDR1 SGDLS and CDR2 YYNGEE. The V gene end was trimmed by 4 bases and the J gene end by 5 bases; junction bases not matched to a gene: 8. CDR3 residues: CASSKMDRVDQPQHF. The CDR3 DNA reads TGTGCCAGCAGCAAAATGGACAGGGTGGATCAGCCCCAGCATTTT.

This clone was found a few times. V usage is TRBV7-8 and J usage is TRBJ1-6; 8 nucleotides match TRBD1. The ends lost 5 bases at V and 6 bases at J; junction bases unmatched: 3. The CDR3 has 14 residues. CDR1 is SGHVS and CDR2 is FQNEAQ in the germline V gene. The DNA of the CDR3 is TGTGCCAGCAGCACCGACAGGGGTAATTCACCCCTCCACTTT. It translates to CASSTDRGNSPLHF.

The CDR3 reads CASSPTSVTYEQYF. In DNA, the CDR3 is TGTGCCAGCAGCCCCACCTCGGTAACCTACGAGCAGTACTTC. The rearrangement uses TRBV11-2 and TRBJ2-7; D not resolved. V was pared by 5 bases and J by 2 bases, with 13 bases between. CDR1 is SGHAT and CDR2 is FQNNGV in the germline V gene. The CDR3 is made up of 14 amino acids.

This chain connects TRBV5-6 to TRBJ1-2; 11 bases line up with TRBD1. The germline CDR1 and CDR2 sequences are SGHDT and YYEEEE. The V and J ends lost 5 bases and 7 bases, in that order; junction bases with no gene match: 4. This CDR3 comprises 13 residues. The chain's CDR3 is CASSPGTGGGYTF. CDR3 nucleotide sequence: TGTGCCAGCAGTCCCGGGACAGGGGGTGGCTACACCTTC.